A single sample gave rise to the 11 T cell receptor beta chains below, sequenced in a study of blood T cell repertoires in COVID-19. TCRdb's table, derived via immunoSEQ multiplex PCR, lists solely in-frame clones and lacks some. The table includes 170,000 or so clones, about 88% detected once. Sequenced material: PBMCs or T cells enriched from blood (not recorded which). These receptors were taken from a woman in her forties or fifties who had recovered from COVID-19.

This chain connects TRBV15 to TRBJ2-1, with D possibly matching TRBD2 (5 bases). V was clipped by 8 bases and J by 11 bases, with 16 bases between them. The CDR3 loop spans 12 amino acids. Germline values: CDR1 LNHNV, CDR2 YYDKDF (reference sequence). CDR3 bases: TGTGCCACCTCCAAGGGAGAAAATAAGCAGTTCTTC. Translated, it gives CATSKGENKQFF. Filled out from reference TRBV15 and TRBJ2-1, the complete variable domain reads DAMVIQNPRYQVTQFGKPVTLSCSQTLNHNVMYWYQQKSSQAPKLLFHYYDKDFNNEADTPDNFQSRRPNTSFCFLDIRSPGLGDTAMYLCATSKGENKQFFGPGTRLTVL.

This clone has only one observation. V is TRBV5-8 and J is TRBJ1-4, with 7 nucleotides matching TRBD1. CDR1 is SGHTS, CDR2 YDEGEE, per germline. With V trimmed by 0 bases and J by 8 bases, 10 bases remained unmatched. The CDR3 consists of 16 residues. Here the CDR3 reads CASSLAMTGWDEKLFF. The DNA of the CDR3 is TGTGCCAGCAGCTTGGCCATGACAGGGTGGGACGAAAAACTGTTTTTT.

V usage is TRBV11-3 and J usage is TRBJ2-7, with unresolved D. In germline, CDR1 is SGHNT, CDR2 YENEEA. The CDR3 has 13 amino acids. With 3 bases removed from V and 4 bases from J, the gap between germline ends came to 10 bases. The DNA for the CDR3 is TGTGCCAGCAGCTTTGGGCCTCTTTACGAGCAGTACTTC. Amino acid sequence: CASSFGPLYEQYF.

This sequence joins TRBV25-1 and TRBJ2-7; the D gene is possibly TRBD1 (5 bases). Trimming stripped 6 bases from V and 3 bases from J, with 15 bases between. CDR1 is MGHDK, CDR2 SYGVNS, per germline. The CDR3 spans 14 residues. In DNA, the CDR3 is TGTGCCAGCAGCCCGGAATTGACAGTCTACGAGCAGTACTTC. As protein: CASSPELTVYEQYF.

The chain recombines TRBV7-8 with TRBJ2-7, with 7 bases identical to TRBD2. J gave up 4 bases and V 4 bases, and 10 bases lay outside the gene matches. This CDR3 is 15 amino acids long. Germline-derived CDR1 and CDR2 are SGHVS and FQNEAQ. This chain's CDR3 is CASSSPEAGRYEQYF. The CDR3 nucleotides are TGTGCCAGCAGCTCCCCCGAAGCGGGACGGTACGAGCAGTACTTC. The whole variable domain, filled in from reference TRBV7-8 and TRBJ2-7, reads GAGVSQSPRYKVAKRGQDVALRCDPISGHVSLFWYQQALGQGPEFLTYFQNEAQLDKSGLPSDRFFAERPEGSVSTLKIQRTQQEDSAVYLCASSSPEAGRYEQYFGPGTRLTVT.

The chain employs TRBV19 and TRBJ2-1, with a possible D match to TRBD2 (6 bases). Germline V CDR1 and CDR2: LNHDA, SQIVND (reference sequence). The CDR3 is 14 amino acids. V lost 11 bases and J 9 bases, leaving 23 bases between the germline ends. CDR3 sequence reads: CAEPWDSRKSEQFF. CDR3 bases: TGTGCCGAGCCGTGGGACTCACGAAAAAGTGAGCAGTTCTTC.

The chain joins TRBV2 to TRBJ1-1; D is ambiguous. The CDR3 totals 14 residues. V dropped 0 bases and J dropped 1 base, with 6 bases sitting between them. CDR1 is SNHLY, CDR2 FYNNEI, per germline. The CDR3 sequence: CASSEAAGNTEAFF. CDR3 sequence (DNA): TGTGCCAGCAGTGAAGCGGCGGGGAACACTGAAGCTTTCTTT.

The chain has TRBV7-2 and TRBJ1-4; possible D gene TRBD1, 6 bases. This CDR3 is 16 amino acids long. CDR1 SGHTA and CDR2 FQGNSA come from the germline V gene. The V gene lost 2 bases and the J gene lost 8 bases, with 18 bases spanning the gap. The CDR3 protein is CASSLMPGGGGEKLFF. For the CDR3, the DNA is TGTGCCAGCAGCTTAATGCCAGGTGGGGGGGGCGAAAAACTGTTTTTT.

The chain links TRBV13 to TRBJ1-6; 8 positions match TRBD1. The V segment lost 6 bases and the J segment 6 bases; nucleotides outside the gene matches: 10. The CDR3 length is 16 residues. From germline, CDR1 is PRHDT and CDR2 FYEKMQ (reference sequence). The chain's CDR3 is CASRYYGTGLNSPLHF. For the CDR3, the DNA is TGTGCCAGCAGATACTACGGGACAGGCCTTAATTCACCCCTCCACTTT.

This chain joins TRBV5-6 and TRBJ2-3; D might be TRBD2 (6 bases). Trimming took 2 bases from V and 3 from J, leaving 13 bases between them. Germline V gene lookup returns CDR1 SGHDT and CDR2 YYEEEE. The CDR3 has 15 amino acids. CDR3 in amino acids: CASSFRGVGTDTQYF. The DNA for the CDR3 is TGTGCCAGCAGCTTTCGCGGGGTGGGGACAGATACGCAGTATTTT.

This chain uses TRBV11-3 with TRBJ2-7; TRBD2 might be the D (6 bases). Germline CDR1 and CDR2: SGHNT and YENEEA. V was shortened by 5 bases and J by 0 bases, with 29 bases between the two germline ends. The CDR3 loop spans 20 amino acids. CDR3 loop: CASSAITSRRPREDSYEQYF. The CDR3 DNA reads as TGTGCCAGCAGCGCTATCACCAGCAGGAGGCCGAGGGAGGACTCCTACGAGCAGTACTTC.